This T cell receptor beta chain is from a study of cytomegalovirus exposure and HLA in healthy donors. For the study at large: Unique TCRs from HLA-typed donors, 70 million to 100 million of them, were held in an early data release.

Looked up from germline, CDR1 is MNHNS and CDR2 is SASEGT. V lost 2 bases and J lost 13, with 9 bases in between. The CDR3 is 12 residues long. Points from the study as a whole: Reportedly, TCR beta sequences accurately predicted HLA-A and HLA-B alleles in most subjects.

The PCR made use of 60 Vbeta and 13 Jbeta primers. Some clones are missing from TCRdb's copy, which holds only in-frame ones; the method was immunoSEQ multiplex PCR. The table shows about 140,000 clones, with more than 60% occurring only once. Notes on this clone: Its target is not known.

Participants comprised healthy donors of bone marrow. The TCR comes from a female donor in good health and CMV-seronegative. Input material: PBMCs. The chain links TRBV6-1 to TRBJ2-6; D is uncertain. The CDR3 bases are TGTGCCAGCAGTGAATTGCGGAAGGTCCTGACTTTC. Protein: CASSELRKVLTF.